A single sample is the source of the 14 T cell receptor beta chains below, sequenced in a study of blood T cell repertoires in COVID-19. TCRdb keeps only in-frame clones here, not all; method: immunoSEQ multiplex PCR. The sample has some 300,000 clones, 90% seen once. Material for sequencing was PBMCs or T cells enriched from blood (not recorded which). The source of these receptors is a woman aged 25 to 39 who had been exposed to COVID-19.

This clone has only one observation. The rearrangement links TRBV19 to TRBJ1-1, with D perhaps matching TRBD1 (6 bases). The CDR3 is 16 amino acids. Germline-derived CDR1 and CDR2 are LNHDA and SQIVND (reference sequence). V lost 4 bases and J 4 bases, leaving 19 bases between the germline ends. The CDR3 DNA follows: TGTGCCAGTAGTACAAAGGCGACAGGATCGGGCACTGAAGCTTTCTTT. Protein: CASSTKATGSGTEAFF.

The rearrangement links TRBV11-3 to TRBJ2-2; 8 bases are shared with TRBD2. The V and J ends lost 2 bases and 5 bases, in that order; junction bases with no gene match: 7. Germline-derived CDR1 and CDR2 are SGHNT and YENEEA. The CDR3 covers 16 residues. The CDR3 loop reads CASSLLREGRTGELFF. In nucleotides, the CDR3 is TGTGCCAGCAGCTTACTCCGGGAGGGACGAACCGGGGAGCTGTTTTTT. The whole variable domain, remainder taken from reference TRBV11-3 and TRBJ2-2, is EAGVVQSPRYKIIEKKQPVAFWCNPISGHNTLYWYLQNLGQGPELLIRYENEEAVDDSQLPKDRFSAERLKGVDSTLKIQPAELGDSAVYLCASSLLREGRTGELFFGEGSRLTVL.

The CDR3: CARSFLGYTF. CDR3 DNA: TGTGCCAGAAGCTTTCTGGGCTACACCTTC. The gene calls are TRBV5-3 and TRBJ1-2; D gene ambiguous. TRBV5-3 has ORF status, its function being uncertain. Trimming removed 2 bases at V and 8 bases at J, with 4 bases between. The CDR3 loop spans 10 amino acids.

This chain joins TRBV7-8 and TRBJ2-5, with D perhaps TRBD2 (5 bases). Germline assignment: CDR1 SGHVS and CDR2 FQNEAQ. The CDR3 has 15 amino acids. The V gene lost 4 bases and the J gene lost 4 bases, with 16 bases spanning the gap. Written as DNA, the CDR3 is TGTGCCAGCAGCTCGGACTCGTGGGGTTCAGAGACCCAGTACTTC. Translation: CASSSDSWGSETQYF.

This clone is a singleton in its sample. This chain links TRBV5-4 with TRBJ1-3, with TRBD1 identical over 7 bases. Germline V gene sequence: CDR1 SGHNT, CDR2 YYREEE (reference sequence). V shed 4 bases and J 5 bases; nucleotides not matched to a gene: 3. There are 13 residues in the CDR3. The CDR3 loop reads CASSPGQRNTIYF. The CDR3 DNA sequence: TGTGCCAGCAGCCCGGGACAGAGAAACACCATATATTTT.

This rearrangement joins TRBV2 to TRBJ2-1, with 7 positions matching TRBD2. Losses at the gene ends were 8 bases for V and 12 bases for J; bases not matched to a gene: 19. This CDR3 has 15 amino acids. CDR1 is SNHLY, CDR2 FYNNEI, per germline. The CDR3 coding sequence is TGTGCCAGCCTCTGGGATGCGGGGGTGCCAGTTGGGCAGTTCTTC. It specifies CASLWDAGVPVGQFF.

The chain couples TRBV12-3 or TRBV12-4 to TRBJ1-1; no reliable D call. CDR3 length: 12 amino acids. The V end lost 2 bases, the J end lost 5 bases, and 6 bases lay between the germline ends. Written as DNA, the CDR3 is TGTGCCAGCAGTTTATTCGTTACTGAAGCTTTCTTT. Translated: CASSLFVTEAFF.

This chain connects TRBV14 to TRBJ2-7; D might be TRBD2 (5 bases). V gave up 1 base and J gave up 2 bases, with 9 bases separating them. This CDR3 has 14 amino acids. Germline CDR1 and CDR2: SGHDN and FVKESK. The CDR3 is CASSQGGSPYEQYF. DNA for the CDR3: TGTGCCAGCAGCCAAGGCGGGTCACCCTACGAGCAGTACTTC.

This clone was found once. This chain connects TRBV19 to TRBJ1-5; D not resolved. Germline CDR1 LNHDA, CDR2 SQIVND (reference sequence). The CDR3 has 14 residues. Trimming removed 4 bases at V and 7 bases at J, with 14 bases between. The CDR3 region is CASSTPLGGQPQHF. Written as DNA, the CDR3 is TGTGCCAGTAGTACCCCGTTGGGAGGACAGCCCCAGCATTTT.

This clone showed up just once. The chain uses TRBV10-2 and TRBJ1-1, with D perhaps matching TRBD1 (5 bases). V was pared by 10 bases and J by 0 bases, with 12 bases between. The germline V gene has CDR1 WSHSY and CDR2 SAAADI. CDR3 length: 13 amino acids. CDR3 loop: CATGRIMNTEAFF. CDR3 in DNA: TGCGCCACAGGGAGGATCATGAACACTGAAGCTTTCTTT.

The chain combines TRBV5-1 with TRBJ1-6; TRBD1 matches 7 bases. The CDR3 covers 17 residues. Germline CDR1 is SGHRS and CDR2 is YFSETQ. V dropped 0 bases and J dropped 2; count of bases not matched to a gene: 5. The CDR3 spells CASSLETRGTYNSPLHF. The CDR3 nucleotides read TGCGCCAGCAGCTTGGAGACCAGGGGGACCTATAATTCACCCCTCCACTTT.

This chain connects TRBV5-5 to TRBJ1-6; D gene unclear. Germline lookup yields CDR1 SGHKS and CDR2 YYEKEE (reference sequence). CDR3 size: 17 residues. V lost 0 bases, J lost 10 bases, and 20 bases lay in between. This CDR3 is CASSLVGSRSSGSPLHF. The CDR3 nucleotides read TGTGCCAGCAGCTTGGTTGGGAGCAGATCTTCAGGATCACCCCTCCACTTT.

This clone was observed a single time. V is TRBV5-1 and J is TRBJ2-3; 8 bases map to TRBD2. Germline values: CDR1 SGHRS, CDR2 YFSETQ. The J segment lost 4 bases and the V segment lost 0 bases, leaving 4 bases of the junction unmatched. The CDR3 has 15 amino acids. CDR3 nucleotides: TGCGCCAGCAGCTTGGTGATCGGGGGGGCAGATACGCAGTATTTT. Translated, it gives CASSLVIGGADTQYF.

V and J are TRBV7-9 and TRBJ1-1; 7 nucleotides agree with TRBD1. Germline V gene sequence: CDR1 SEHNR, CDR2 FQNEAQ (reference sequence). The CDR3 sequence is 18 residues long. The J segment lost 3 bases and the V segment lost 1 base, leaving 14 bases of the junction unmatched. CDR3 in DNA: TGTGCCAGCAGCTTAGGGACGAGGGGGCGTAGTCGGGACACTGAAGCTTTCTTT. Translation gives CASSLGTRGRSRDTEAFF.